Below, 9 T cell receptor beta chains from the same sample are listed, as sequenced in a study of OX40 agonist ivuxolimab in advanced cancers. Measured with immunoSEQ multiplex PCR; TCRdb has only the in-frame clones, and not every one. The sample includes tens of thousands of clones, 88% of them seen just once. The sample was CD4+ or CD8+ T cells sorted from blood, taken in a trial of the OX40 agonist ivuxolimab. The source is an adult with an advanced solid tumor such as melanoma, head and neck, liver or kidney cancer.

This sequence joins TRBV5-6 and TRBJ1-5, with no clear D. The CDR3 is 15 residues long. V lost 1 base to trimming and J lost 3 bases, with 11 bases between them. CDR1 and CDR2 from the germline V gene are SGHDT and YYEEEE. CDR3 DNA sequence: TGTGCCAGCAGCTTGAAGGCCACCTACAATCAGCCCCAGCATTTT. Protein sequence: CASSLKATYNQPQHF.

The J gene is TRBJ2-5, the V gene TRBV2; TRBD2 is a possible D gene (7 bases). The CDR3 spans 14 residues. Per the germline V gene, CDR1 is SNHLY and CDR2 is FYNNEI. V dropped 1 base and J dropped 5 bases, with 11 bases sitting between them. CDR3: CASSEGGGRETQYF. CDR3 bases: TGTGCCAGCAGTGAAGGGGGGGGCCGGGAGACCCAGTACTTC.

In nucleotides, the CDR3 is TGCGCCAGCAGTGAAGAAGTGGGGGGGTCAGAGACCCAGTACTTC. This encodes CASSEEVGGSETQYF. This sequence joins TRBV10-1 and TRBJ2-5; 7 nucleotides match TRBD2. With V trimmed by 3 bases and J by 4 bases, 8 bases remained unmatched. CDR1 is WNHNN and CDR2 is SYGVQD in the germline V gene (reference sequence). CDR3 size: 15 residues.

This clone was seen a few times. This chain joins TRBV11-2 and TRBJ2-7; 7 bases fit TRBD1. The CDR3 consists of 13 residues. CDR1 is SGHAT and CDR2 is FQNNGV in the germline V gene. V lost 5 bases and J lost 6; bases outside the gene matches: 7. CDR3 in amino acids: CASSPIQGVEQYF. The CDR3 nucleotides read TGTGCCAGCAGCCCGATTCAGGGGGTCGAGCAGTACTTC.

The V and J genes are TRBV18 and TRBJ1-1; no firm D call. Germline V gene lookup returns CDR1 KGHSH and CDR2 LQKENI. The CDR3 is 13 amino acids. Trimming removed 0 bases at V and 5 bases at J, with 7 bases between. The CDR3 nucleotides read TGTGCCAGCTCACCACCGCTAGGAACTGAAGCTTTCTTT. This translates into CASSPPLGTEAFF.

The chain is built from TRBV6-5 and TRBJ1-3; no clear D. The CDR3 runs 12 residues. Germline CDR1 is MNHEY and CDR2 is SVGAGI. The ends were cut back, 7 bases at V and 8 bases at J, with 12 bases in the middle. The CDR3 loop reads CASTSSSDTIYF. CDR3 nucleotide sequence: TGTGCCAGCACCTCGAGTTCGGACACCATATATTTT.

This clone was detected only once. The rearrangement links TRBV7-2 to TRBJ2-1; 10 bases line up with TRBD2. The germline V gene has CDR1 SGHTA and CDR2 FQGNSA. CDR3 length: 14 amino acids. The J segment lost 10 bases and the V segment lost 3 bases, leaving 6 bases of the junction unmatched. CDR3 region: CASSLLLAGREQFF. In DNA, the CDR3 is TGTGCCAGCAGCTTGTTACTAGCGGGGAGGGAGCAGTTCTTC.

The V and J genes are TRBV11-1 and TRBJ1-3; no clear D. The CDR3 is 14 residues long. CDR1 and CDR2 (germline): SGHAT, FQDESV (reference sequence). V was trimmed by 4 bases and J by 1 base, leaving 8 bases between them. CDR3 bases: TGTGCCAGCAGCTCCGGGGATTCTGGAAACACCATATATTTT. Its translation: CASSSGDSGNTIYF.

V gene TRBV7-9 combines with J gene TRBJ2-7; 7 bases agree with TRBD1. Germline CDR1 SEHNR, CDR2 FQNEAQ (reference sequence). The CDR3 is made up of 14 amino acids. Trimming removed 5 bases from V and 4 bases from J; junction bases left unmatched: 8. This CDR3 reads CASSPGTAYYEQYF. For the CDR3, the DNA is TGTGCCAGCAGCCCCGGGACAGCGTATTACGAGCAGTACTTC. Together with reference TRBV7-9 and TRBJ2-7, the CDR3 gives the full variable domain: DTGVSQNPRHKITKRGQNVTFRCDPISEHNRLYWYRQTLGQGPEFLTYFQNEAQLEKSRLLSDRFSAERPKGSFSTLEIQRTEQGDSAMYLCASSPGTAYYEQYFGPGTRLTVT.